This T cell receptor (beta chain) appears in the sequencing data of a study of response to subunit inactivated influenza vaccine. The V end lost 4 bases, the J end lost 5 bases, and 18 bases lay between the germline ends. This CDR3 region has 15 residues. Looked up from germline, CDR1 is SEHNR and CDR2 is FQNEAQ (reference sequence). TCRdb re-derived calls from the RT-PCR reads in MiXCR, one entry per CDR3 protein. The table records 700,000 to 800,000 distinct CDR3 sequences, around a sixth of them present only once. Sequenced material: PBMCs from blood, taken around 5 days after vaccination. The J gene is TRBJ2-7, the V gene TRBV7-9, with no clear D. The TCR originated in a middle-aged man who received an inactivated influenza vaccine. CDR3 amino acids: CASSSHHLPVHEQYF. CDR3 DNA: TGTGCCAGCAGCTCCCATCATTTGCCGGTCCACGAGCAGTACTTC.